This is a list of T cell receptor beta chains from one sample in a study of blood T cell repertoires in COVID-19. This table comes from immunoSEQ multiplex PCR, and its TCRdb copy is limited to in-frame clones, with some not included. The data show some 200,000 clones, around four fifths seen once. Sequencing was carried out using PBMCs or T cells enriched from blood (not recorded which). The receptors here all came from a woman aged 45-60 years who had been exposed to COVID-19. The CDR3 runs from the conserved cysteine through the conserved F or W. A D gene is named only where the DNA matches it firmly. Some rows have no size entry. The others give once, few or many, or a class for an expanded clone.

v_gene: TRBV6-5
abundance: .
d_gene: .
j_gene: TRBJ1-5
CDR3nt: TGTGCCAGCAGTATACGGCTTGGAGATCAGCCCCAGCATTTT
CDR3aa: CASSIRLGDQPQHF

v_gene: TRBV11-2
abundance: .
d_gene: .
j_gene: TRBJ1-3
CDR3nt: TGTGCCAGCAGCCATTCGACGGGCTCTGGAAACACCATATATTTT
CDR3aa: CASSHSTGSGNTIYF

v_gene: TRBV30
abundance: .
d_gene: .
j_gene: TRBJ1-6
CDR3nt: TGTGCCTGGAGGGGACTGCCTGGTTCACCCCTCCACTTT
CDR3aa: CAWRGLPGSPLHF

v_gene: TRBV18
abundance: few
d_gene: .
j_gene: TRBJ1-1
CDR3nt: TGTGCCAGCTCCGATGGGCAGAACACTGAAGCTTTCTTT
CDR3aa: CASSDGQNTEAFF

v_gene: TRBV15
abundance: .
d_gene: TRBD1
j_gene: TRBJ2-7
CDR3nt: TGTGCCACCAGCACCGGGACAGGGGAGGGCTACGAGCAGTACTTC
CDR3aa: CATSTGTGEGYEQYF

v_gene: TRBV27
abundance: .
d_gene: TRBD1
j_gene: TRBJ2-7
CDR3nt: TGTGCCAGCAGTTTAAGAAAAGGGGGAAGTACAGGGGGACCTTACGAGCAGTACTTC
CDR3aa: CASSLRKGGSTGGPYEQYF

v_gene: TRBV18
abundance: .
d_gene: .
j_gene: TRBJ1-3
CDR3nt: TGTGCCAGCTCACCAGGCGGGCCGCGGGGAAACACCATATATTTT
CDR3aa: CASSPGGPRGNTIYF

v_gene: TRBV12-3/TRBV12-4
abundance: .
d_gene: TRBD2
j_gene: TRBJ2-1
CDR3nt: TGTGCCAGCAGAGTGACTAGCGGCAATGAGCAGTTCTTC
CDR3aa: CASRVTSGNEQFF

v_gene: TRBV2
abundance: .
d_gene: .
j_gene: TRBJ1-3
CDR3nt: TGTGCCAGCAGTGAGTTTAGCGGACCAAGCTCTGGAAACACCATATATTTT
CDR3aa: CASSEFSGPSSGNTIYF

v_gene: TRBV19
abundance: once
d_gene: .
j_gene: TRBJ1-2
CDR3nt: TGTGCCAGTAGTTGGGCAGGGAGCTACACCTTC
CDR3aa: CASSWAGSYTF

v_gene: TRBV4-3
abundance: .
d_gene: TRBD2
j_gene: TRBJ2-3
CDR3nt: TGCGCCAGCAGTCAAGATCAAGTACTAGCGGAGGCAGATACGCAGTATTTT
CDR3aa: CASSQDQVLAEADTQYF

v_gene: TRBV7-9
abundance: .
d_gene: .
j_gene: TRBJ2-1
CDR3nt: TGTGCCAGCACCCGGGAAATTGACTACAATGAGCAGTTCTTC
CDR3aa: CASTREIDYNEQFF

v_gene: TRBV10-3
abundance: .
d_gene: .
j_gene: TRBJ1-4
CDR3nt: TGTGCCATCAGTGAGTGGGGAGCGGATGAAAAACTGTTTTTT
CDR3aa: CAISEWGADEKLFF

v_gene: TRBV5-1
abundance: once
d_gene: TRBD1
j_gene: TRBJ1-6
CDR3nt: TGCGCCAGCAGCTTGGGAACAGGGGATGGATCACCCCTCCACTTT
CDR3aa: CASSLGTGDGSPLHF

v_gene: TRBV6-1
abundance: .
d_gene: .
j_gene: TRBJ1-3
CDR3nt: TGTGCCAGCAGTGGACGGACAGAAGGAAACACCATATATTTT
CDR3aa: CASSGRTEGNTIYF

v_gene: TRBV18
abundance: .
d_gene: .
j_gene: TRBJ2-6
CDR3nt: TGTGCCAGCTCCCAGGGCTCCGGGGCCAACGTCCTGACTTTC
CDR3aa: CASSQGSGANVLTF

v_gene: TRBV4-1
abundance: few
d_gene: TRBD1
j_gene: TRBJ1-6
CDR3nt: TGCGCCAGCAGCCCACAGGGGGCCGGCTCACCCCTCCACTTT
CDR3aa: CASSPQGAGSPLHF

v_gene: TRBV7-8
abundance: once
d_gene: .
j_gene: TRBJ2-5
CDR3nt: TGTGCCAGCAGCTTAGCGTTGCCCGGGAGTCGGGTGGGGCGTCAAGAGACCCAGTACTTC
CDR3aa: CASSLALPGSRVGRQETQYF

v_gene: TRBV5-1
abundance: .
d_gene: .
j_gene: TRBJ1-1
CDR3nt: TGCGCCAGCAGCTTGCAAGCGAACACTGAAGCTTTCTTT
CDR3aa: CASSLQANTEAFF

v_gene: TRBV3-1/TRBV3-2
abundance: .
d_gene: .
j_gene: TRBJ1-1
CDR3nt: TGTGCCAGCAGCCAAGGCCCTGTGAAGGGGGAAGCTTTCTTT
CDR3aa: CASSQGPVKGEAFF

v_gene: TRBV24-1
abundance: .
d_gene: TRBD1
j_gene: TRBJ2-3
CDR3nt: TGTGCCACCAGTGACCAGCCGGGACAGGGGACGGGGACAGATACGCAGTATTTT
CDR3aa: CATSDQPGQGTGTDTQYF

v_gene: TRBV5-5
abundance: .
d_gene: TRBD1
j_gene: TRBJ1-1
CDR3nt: TGTGCCAGCAGCTTGGAGGCCCAGGGACAGGCTGAAGCTTTCTTT
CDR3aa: CASSLEAQGQAEAFF

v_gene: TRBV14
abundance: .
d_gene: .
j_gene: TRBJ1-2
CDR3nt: TGTGCCAGCAGCCAAGTAACAGGGAAAGGCTACACCTTC
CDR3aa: CASSQVTGKGYTF

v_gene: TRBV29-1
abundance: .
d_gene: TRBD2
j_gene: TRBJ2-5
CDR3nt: TGCAGCGTGCGGGAGGAGACCCAGTACTTC
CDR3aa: CSVREETQYF

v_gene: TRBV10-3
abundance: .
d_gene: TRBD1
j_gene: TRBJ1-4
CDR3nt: TGTGCCATCAGTGAGTCGGGGACAGGGACTGAAAAACTGTTTTTT
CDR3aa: CAISESGTGTEKLFF

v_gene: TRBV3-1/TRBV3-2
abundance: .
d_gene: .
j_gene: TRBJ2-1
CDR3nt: TGTGCCAGCAGCCAAGTGGGGGGGACAAGGAATGAGCAGTTCTTC
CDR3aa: CASSQVGGTRNEQFF

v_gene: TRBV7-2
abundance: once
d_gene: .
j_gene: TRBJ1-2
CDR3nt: TGTGCCAGCAGCCCCTCGGCAGCGAGCCAATACTATGGCTACACCTTC
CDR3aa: CASSPSAASQYYGYTF

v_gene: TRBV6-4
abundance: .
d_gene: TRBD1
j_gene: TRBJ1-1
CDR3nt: TGTGCCAGCAGGGGACAGGGGGCTAAAACTGAAGCTTTCTTT
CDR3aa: CASRGQGAKTEAFF

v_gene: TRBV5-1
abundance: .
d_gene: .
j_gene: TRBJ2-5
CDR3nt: TGCGCCAGCAGCTTGGTCGGTTGGGAGACCCAGTACTTC
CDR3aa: CASSLVGWETQYF

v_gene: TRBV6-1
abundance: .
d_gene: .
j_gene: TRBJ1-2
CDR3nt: TGTGCCAGCAGTCCTCTAGGAAATGGCTACACCTTC
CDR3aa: CASSPLGNGYTF

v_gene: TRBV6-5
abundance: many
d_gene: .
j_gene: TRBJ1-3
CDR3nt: TGTGCCAGCGGAGACGGCATCTCTGGAAACACCATATATTTT
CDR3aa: CASGDGISGNTIYF

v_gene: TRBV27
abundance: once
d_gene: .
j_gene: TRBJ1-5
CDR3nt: TGTGCCAGCACCACAGACAGCCGCAATCAGCCCCAGCATTTT
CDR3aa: CASTTDSRNQPQHF

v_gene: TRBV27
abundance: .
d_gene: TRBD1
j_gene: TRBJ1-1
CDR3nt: TGTGCCAGCAGCGGAAACAGGGGCCATGGCACTGAAGCTTTCTTT
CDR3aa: CASSGNRGHGTEAFF

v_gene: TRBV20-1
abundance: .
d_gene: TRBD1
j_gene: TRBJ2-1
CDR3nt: TGCAGTGCTAGTCGACAGGGGACCTACAATGAGCAGTTCTTC
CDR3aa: CSASRQGTYNEQFF

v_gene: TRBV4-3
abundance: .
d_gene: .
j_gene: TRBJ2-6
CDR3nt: TGCGCCAGCAGCCAGGAGACAAGGGGATCTGGGGCCAACGTCCTGACTTTC
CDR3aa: CASSQETRGSGANVLTF

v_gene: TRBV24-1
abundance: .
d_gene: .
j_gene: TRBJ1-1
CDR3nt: TGTGCCACCAGTGATTTTATTCCCCGGGTCGCGAACACTGAAGCTTTCTTT
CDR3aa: CATSDFIPRVANTEAFF

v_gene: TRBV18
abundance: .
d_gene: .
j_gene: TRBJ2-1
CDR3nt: TGTGCCAGCTCACCATGGGCCAGATATGAGCAGTTCTTC
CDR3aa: CASSPWARYEQFF

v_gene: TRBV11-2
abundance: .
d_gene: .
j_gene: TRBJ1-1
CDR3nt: TGTGCCAGCACCGCAAGCGGGGTGAACACTGAAGCTTTCTTT
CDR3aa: CASTASGVNTEAFF